The 28 T cell receptor beta chains in this list originate from one sample, sequenced in a study of OX40 agonist ivuxolimab in advanced cancers. Repertoires were generated with immunoSEQ multiplex PCR, while TCRdb's copy carries only in-frame clones and drops some. The sample records about 7,300 clones, around 80% being singletons. Sequencing was performed on CD4+ or CD8+ T cells sorted from blood, taken in a trial of the OX40 agonist ivuxolimab. The receptors were sampled from an adult with an advanced solid tumor such as melanoma, head and neck, liver or kidney cancer.

The CDR3 sequence: CASSLETSWGTEAFF. As DNA, the CDR3 is TGTGCCAGCAGCTTAGAGACTTCGTGGGGCACTGAAGCTTTCTTT. The chain combines TRBV13 with TRBJ1-1, with D uncertain. There are 15 residues in the CDR3. The ends were cut back, 1 base at V and 4 bases at J, with 13 bases in the middle. Germline CDR1 reads PRHDT; CDR2 reads FYEKMQ (reference sequence).

V is TRBV6-6 and J is TRBJ2-2; weak D call: TRBD1 (6 bases). From germline, CDR1 is MNHNY and CDR2 SVGAGI (reference sequence). CDR3 length: 15 residues. V was cut by 8 bases and J by 7 bases, with 20 bases left in between. The CDR3 bases are TGTGCCAGCCTAGGGTTGCTGGGGGCCGACGGGGAGCTGTTTTTT. As protein: CASLGLLGADGELFF.

V usage is TRBV29-1 and J usage is TRBJ2-7; D not certain. Deletions cut 4 bases from V and 5 bases from J, with 18 bases between. CDR3 length equals 14 residues. The germline gives CDR1 SQVTM, CDR2 ANQGSEA. The CDR3 sequence: CSVGRTRISDEQYF. The CDR3 region has the DNA TGCAGCGTTGGCAGAACCCGTATCTCGGACGAGCAGTACTTC.

The rearrangement links TRBV2 to TRBJ2-3, with D perhaps assigned TRBD1 or TRBD2 (5 bases each). The CDR3 sequence is 14 residues long. Trimming cost V 7 bases and J 3 bases, with 14 bases left between them. CDR1 and CDR2 (germline): SNHLY, FYNNEI. The CDR3 region is CASIFRGATDTQYF. For the CDR3, the DNA is TGTGCCAGCATCTTTAGGGGAGCTACAGATACGCAGTATTTT.

This clone was recorded only once. The chain links TRBV7-2 to TRBJ1-6; D is ambiguous. Germline V gene sequence: CDR1 SGHTA, CDR2 FQGNSA. Trimming removed 0 bases from V and 4 bases from J, with 10 bases in between. The CDR3 is made up of 16 amino acids. The DNA of the CDR3 is TGTGCCAGCAGCTTAGCTTCCCAACTGTATAATTCACCCCTCCACTTT. Translated, it gives CASSLASQLYNSPLHF.

J is TRBJ1-2 and V is TRBV2; the D is unclear. Germline-derived CDR1 and CDR2 are SNHLY and FYNNEI. V gave up 1 base and J gave up 8 bases, with 8 bases separating them. The CDR3 extends over 12 amino acids. The CDR3 reads CASSEVAVGYTF. The CDR3 coding sequence is TGTGCCAGCAGTGAAGTAGCAGTGGGCTACACCTTC. The whole variable domain, remainder taken from reference TRBV2 and TRBJ1-2, is EPEVTQTPSHQVTQMGQEVILRCVPISNHLYFYWYRQILGQKVEFLVSFYNNEISEKSEIFDDQFSVERPDGSNFTLKIRSTKLEDSAMYFCASSEVAVGYTFGSGTRLTVV.

The CDR3 sequence is CASSFGLRTAQETQYF. The DNA of the CDR3 is TGCGCCAGCAGCTTTGGCCTGCGGACAGCCCAAGAGACCCAGTACTTC. V usage is TRBV5-1 and J usage is TRBJ2-5, with TRBD1 as a possible D gene (6 bases). V was clipped by 2 bases and J by 1 base, with 15 bases between them. The CDR3 consists of 16 residues. Germline lookup yields CDR1 SGHRS and CDR2 YFSETQ.

In its sample, this clone was seen once. The chain's CDR3 is CASSPPSGATYEQYF. DNA of the CDR3: TGTGCCAGCAGTCCTCCTAGCGGTGCTACCTACGAGCAGTACTTC. This sequence joins TRBV2 and TRBJ2-5; 7 bases match TRBD2. TRBJ2-7 explains the end of the DNA better; the J call may be wrong. The CDR3 loop spans 15 amino acids. Germline V gene lookup returns CDR1 SNHLY and CDR2 FYNNEI.

The chain's CDR3 is CASSEYDYRREDTF. The CDR3 DNA follows: TGTGCCAGCAGTGAATACGATTACCGGAGGGAAGACACCTTC. This chain joins TRBV2 and TRBJ1-2; D not certain. V lost 2 bases, J lost 12 bases, and 19 bases lay in between. The CDR3 totals 14 residues. The V gene's germline CDR1 is SNHLY and CDR2 FYNNEI. The full variable domain, with the rest looked up from reference TRBV2 and TRBJ1-2, is EPEVTQTPSHQVTQMGQEVILRCVPISNHLYFYWYRQILGQKVEFLVSFYNNEISEKSEIFDDQFSVERPDGSNFTLKIRSTKLEDSAMYFCASSEYDYRREDTFGSGTRLTVV.

The V call is TRBV2, the J call TRBJ2-1, with 14 bases fitting TRBD2. The V gene's germline CDR1 is SNHLY and CDR2 FYNNEI. The CDR3 extends over 17 amino acids. The junction had 12 bases not matched to a gene; V was cut back by 6 bases and J by 8 bases. Written as DNA, the CDR3 is TGTGCCAGCAGGGCAGGGACTAGCGGGGGCGAATTCGATGAGCAGTTCTTC. This encodes CASRAGTSGGEFDEQFF.

This chain uses TRBV4-1 with TRBJ2-1; 7 bases line up with TRBD2. V was clipped by 1 base and J by 4 bases; unmatched bases: 7. Germline-derived CDR1 and CDR2 are MGHRA and YSYEKL. The CDR3 extends over 16 amino acids. The CDR3 DNA sequence: TGCGCCAGCAGCCAAGTTCCCCTAGCGGCTTACAATGAGCAGTTCTTC. It encodes CASSQVPLAAYNEQFF.

The chain combines TRBV7-4 with TRBJ1-2; D is unclear. Germline lookup yields CDR1 SGHVT and CDR2 SQSDAQ. CDR3 length equals 16 residues. The V end was cut by 3 bases, the J end by 4 bases, with 18 bases between. The CDR3 bases are TGTGCCAGCAGCTTCGTTCCAGCTCGAAAGACCTATGGCTACACCTTC. Protein product: CASSFVPARKTYGYTF.

The sample holds a few counts of this clone. The genes are TRBV4-2 and TRBJ1-1; D is uncertain. The CDR3 extends over 13 amino acids. Germline CDR1 and CDR2: LGHNA and YNFKEQ. The V and J ends lost 0 bases and 4 bases respectively, with 6 bases between them. The CDR3 loop is CASSQDYATEAFF. In nucleotides, the CDR3 is TGTGCCAGCAGCCAAGATTACGCCACTGAAGCTTTCTTT.

The rearrangement uses TRBV30 and TRBJ2-2; a possible D gene is TRBD1 (5 bases). CDR1 is GTSNPN, CDR2 SVGIG, per germline (reference sequence). The CDR3 length is 12 residues. Trimming pared 2 bases from V and 5 bases from J, leaving 6 bases between. DNA of the CDR3: TGTGCCTGGAGTCCAGGGACCGGGGAGCTGTTTTTT. It is translated as CAWSPGTGELFF.

This rearrangement joins TRBV15 to TRBJ2-1, with D possibly TRBD1 on 5 matching bases. V lost 3 bases and J lost 7, with 19 bases in between. This CDR3 is 16 amino acids long. The germline V gene encodes CDR1 LNHNV and CDR2 YYDKDF (reference sequence). The DNA of the CDR3 is TGTGCCACCAGCAGGGTGGGGAATTGGGGCGGAAATGAGCAGTTCTTC. Protein: CATSRVGNWGGNEQFF.

The rearrangement uses TRBV28 and TRBJ1-6; maybe TRBD1 (6 bases). The CDR3 extends over 12 amino acids. From germline, CDR1 is MDHEN and CDR2 SYDVKM. With 7 bases removed from V and 15 bases from J, the gap between germline ends came to 16 bases. The CDR3 reads CASTSQRGFLHF. As DNA, the CDR3 is TGTGCCAGCACCAGCCAAAGGGGGTTCCTCCACTTT.

This clone was observed a handful of times. This chain connects TRBV7-3 to TRBJ1-4; D unclear. The CDR3 covers 16 residues. V was pared by 2 bases and J by 0 bases, with 10 bases between. The V gene's germline CDR1 is SGHTA and CDR2 FQGTGA. CDR3: CASSLVGVTTNEKLFF. CDR3 sequence (DNA): TGTGCCAGCAGCTTAGTTGGGGTCACAACTAATGAAAAACTGTTTTTT. The full variable domain, rest sourced from reference TRBV7-3 and TRBJ1-4, is GAGVSQTPSNKVTEKGKYVELRCDPISGHTALYWYRQSLGQGPEFLIYFQGTGAADDSGLPNDRFFAVRPEGSVSTLKIQRTERGDSAVYLCASSLVGVTTNEKLFFGSGTQLSVL.

The V call is TRBV9, the J call TRBJ2-3, with TRBD2 matching over 8 bases. The CDR3 is made up of 15 amino acids. V was pared by 2 bases and J by 5 bases, with 7 bases of the junction left unmatched. Germline lookup yields CDR1 SGDLS and CDR2 YYNGEE. The DNA of the CDR3 is TGTGCCAGCAGCGTCGGCGGGGGGCTAGAAGATACGCAGTATTTT. As protein: CASSVGGGLEDTQYF.

This rearrangement joins TRBV2 to TRBJ2-7, with D tentatively TRBD1 (6 bases). The CDR3 totals 11 residues. Trimming removed 4 bases from V and 8 bases from J, with 9 bases in between. Germline V gene data show CDR1 as SNHLY and CDR2 as FYNNEI. CDR3 sequence (DNA): TGTGCCAGCAGTGGGACAGCAAAGCAGTACTTC. It encodes CASSGTAKQYF.

The V and J genes are TRBV4-1 and TRBJ2-5; TRBD2 aligns across 8 bases. The length of the CDR3 is 15 residues. The junction had 9 bases not matched to a gene; V was cut back by 4 bases and J by 5 bases. Germline CDR1 reads MGHRA; CDR2 reads YSYEKL. CDR3 sequence: CASSRVGGARETQYF. The CDR3 nucleotides read TGCGCCAGCAGCCGCGTCGGGGGGGCCCGGGAGACCCAGTACTTC.

The V call is TRBV5-1, the J call TRBJ2-3; D gene ambiguous. The CDR3 runs to 12 residues. Germline V gene sequence: CDR1 SGHRS, CDR2 YFSETQ. Trimming removed 0 bases at V and 3 bases at J, with 2 bases between. This CDR3 is CASSLATDTQYF. CDR3 in DNA: TGCGCCAGCAGCTTGGCGACAGATACGCAGTATTTT.

This sequence joins TRBV6-5 and TRBJ2-3, with TRBD1 matching 8 bases. The CDR3 is made up of 16 amino acids. V was clipped by 3 bases and J by 3 bases; unmatched bases: 8. The germline V gene has CDR1 MNHEY and CDR2 SVGAGI. The CDR3, as DNA: TGTGCCAGCAGTTATTCCTGGGACAGGATAACAGATACGCAGTATTTT. Protein: CASSYSWDRITDTQYF.

The chain couples TRBV13 to TRBJ2-7, with D maybe TRBD1 (7 bases). The ends were cut back, 3 bases at V and 3 bases at J, with 12 bases in the middle. This CDR3 has 14 amino acids. CDR1 is PRHDT, CDR2 FYEKMQ, per germline (reference sequence). The CDR3 here is CASSFQGGFYEQYF. CDR3 DNA sequence: TGTGCCAGCAGCTTTCAGGGGGGTTTCTACGAGCAGTACTTC.

J is TRBJ1-1 and V is TRBV7-9; D gene uncertain. Germline lookup yields CDR1 SEHNR and CDR2 FQNEAQ (reference sequence). The CDR3 sequence is 14 residues long. The germline V and J ends were trimmed by 4 bases and 0 bases, with 9 bases remaining between them. Here the CDR3 DNA reads TGTGCCAGCAGCTCCGTCGGGATGAACACTGAAGCTTTCTTT. Its protein product is CASSSVGMNTEAFF.

The gene calls are TRBV18 and TRBJ2-7; TRBD2 matches at 8 bases. The CDR3 has 15 residues. The germline gives CDR1 KGHSH, CDR2 LQKENI. V was clipped by 3 bases and J by 2 bases; unmatched bases: 6. The CDR3: CASSPEAGGAYEQYF. The CDR3 DNA follows: TGTGCCAGCTCACCGGAGGCGGGGGGCGCCTACGAGCAGTACTTC.

This clone was detected once. The rearrangement links TRBV4-1 to TRBJ2-1, with 12 bases fitting TRBD2. CDR1 is MGHRA, CDR2 YSYEKL, per germline. The trim removed 4 bases at V and 13 bases at J, leaving 14 bases unmatched. The CDR3 covers 16 residues. The CDR3 reads CASSPLTSGGKYDQFF. Written as DNA, the CDR3 is TGCGCCAGCAGCCCATTGACTAGCGGGGGAAAGTACGACCAGTTCTTC.

In its sample, this clone was seen a few times. In DNA form, the CDR3 reads TGTGCCAGCAGTGGGGTCCGGTTGGACTCACCCCTCCACTTT. As protein: CASSGVRLDSPLHF. The genes are TRBV6-1 and TRBJ1-6; D remains ambiguous. This CDR3 comprises 14 residues. Looked up from germline, CDR1 is MNHNS and CDR2 is SASEGT. The V end lost 4 bases, the J end lost 10 bases, and 14 bases lay between the germline ends.

The chain's CDR3 is CASSIGIVTEAFF. Written as DNA, the CDR3 is TGTGCCAGTAGTATAGGGATTGTTACTGAAGCTTTCTTT. The V and J genes are TRBV19 and TRBJ1-1; the D is unclear. Germline V gene data show CDR1 as LNHDA and CDR2 as SQIVND (reference sequence). The germline V and J ends were trimmed by 1 base and 5 bases, with 8 bases remaining between them. This CDR3 spans 13 amino acids.